The text below deals with one T cell receptor beta chain. Its antigen is still unknown. This sample was included in a study of cytomegalovirus exposure and HLA in healthy donors. The PCR made use of 60 Vbeta and 13 Jbeta primers. Method: immunoSEQ multiplex PCR; TCRdb's copy keeps in-frame clones and lacks some. The data hold some 140,000 clones, with about 80% observed a single time. The CDR3 spans 15 residues. Trimming removed 4 bases at V and 5 bases at J, with 15 bases between. Germline assignment: CDR1 GTSNPN and CDR2 SVGIG (reference sequence). General study findings and limits: The authors enumerated under 200 TCR beta chains as linked to cytomegalovirus. Sequencing probably produced one cluster of sequence variants that were highly shared.

Sequencing used PBMCs. This clonotype was sampled from a young man in good health and CMV-seropositive. The V call is TRBV30, the J call TRBJ1-6; a possible D gene is TRBD1 (5 bases). This CDR3 reads CAWNGWTGDNSPLHF. As DNA, the CDR3 is TGTGCCTGGAACGGCTGGACGGGGGATAATTCACCCCTCCACTTT.